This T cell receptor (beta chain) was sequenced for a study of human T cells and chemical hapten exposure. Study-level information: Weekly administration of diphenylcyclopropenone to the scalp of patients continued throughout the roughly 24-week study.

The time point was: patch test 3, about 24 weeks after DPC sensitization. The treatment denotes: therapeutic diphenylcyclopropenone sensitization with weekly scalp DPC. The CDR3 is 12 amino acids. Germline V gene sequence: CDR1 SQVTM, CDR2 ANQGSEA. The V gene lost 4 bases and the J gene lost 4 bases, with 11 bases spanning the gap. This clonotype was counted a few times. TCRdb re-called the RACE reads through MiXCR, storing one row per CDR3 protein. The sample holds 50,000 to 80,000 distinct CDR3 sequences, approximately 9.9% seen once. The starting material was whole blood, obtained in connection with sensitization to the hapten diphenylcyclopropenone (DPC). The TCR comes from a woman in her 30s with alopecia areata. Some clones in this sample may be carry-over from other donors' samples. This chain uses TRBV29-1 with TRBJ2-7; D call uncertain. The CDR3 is CSVGLVGYEQYF. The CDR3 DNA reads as TGCAGCGTTGGATTAGTGGGGTACGAGCAGTACTTC.